The source of this T cell receptor beta chain is a study of CXCR3-negative and CXCR3-positive naive CD8 T cells. Notes on this clonotype: Antigen specificity is unknown.

General study results and limits: Naive CXCR3-positive cells had TRB CDR3s more hydrophobic than those of CXCR3-negative naive cells. Naive CXCR3-positive and CXCR3-negative cells shared similar TRBV-TRBJ usage, unlike memory cells. The study found comparably high diversity in both naive subsets and much lower diversity in memory CD8+ cells. CXCR3 expression partially decreased after cryopreservation; most assays used fresh PBMCs. Both naive subsets carried similar amounts of surface CD5, so TCR strength was inferred from TRB CDR3 properties.

TRB cDNA was prepared as libraries by UMI-labeled 5' RACE. No DNA is given; TCRdb re-called the 5' RACE reads and lists each CDR3 protein once. This table holds about 90,000 distinct CDR3 sequences. The specimen sequenced was naive CXCR3+ CD8+ T cells from blood. The subset was: CD45RO-CCR7+CD27+CD95- naive CD8+ T cells expressing CXCR3 (TNR3+). The receptor comes from a human donor in good health. Some clones in this sample may be carry-over from other donors' samples.

The CDR3 here is CASSYSLAGVTYEQYF. The J gene is TRBJ2-7, the V gene TRBV6-2 or TRBV6-3; with no DNA, the TCRdb D assignment of TRBD2 cannot be verified. CDR1 is MNHEY, CDR2 SVGEGT, per germline. CDR3 length: 16 amino acids.